A single sample gave rise to the 9 T cell receptor delta chains below, sequenced in a study of gamma-delta T cells after stem cell transplantation. TCRdb reanalysed the RT-PCR reads via CATT. The sample yields 1,400 or so delta-chain clones, 1.6% seen once. The sequencing sample was made of gamma-delta T cells. Source of these receptors: a human donor. It is not recorded whose cells these are; they may come from a transplant donor.

Worth noting for this clone: TCRdb attributes to this sequence the protein of a much larger clone, which differs from the DNA translation at residue 5; a read error is likely, and the protein displayed is translated from the DNA. The chain has TRDV1 and TRDJ1; weak D call: TRDD3 (5 bases). Trimming took 5 bases from V and 2 from J, leaving 24 bases between them. The CDR3 totals 18 residues. The germline V gene has CDR1 TSWWSYY and CDR2 QGS. The CDR3 DNA reads TGTGCTCTTGGGACCAAAGGCTACGATCGGGGACCAACCGATAAACTCATCTTT. Translation gives CALGTKGYDRGPTDKLIF.

This clone occurred a few times. The protein recorded in TCRdb matches a much larger clone and deviates from this DNA's translation at residue 14, suggesting a read error; the protein here is obtained by translating the DNA. The chain carries TRDV2 and TRDJ1, with 10 bases lining up with TRDD3. CDR1 is GEAIGNYY and CDR2 is EKD in the germline V gene. The V segment lost 1 base and the J segment 0 bases; nucleotides outside the gene matches: 22. This CDR3 is 22 amino acids long. CDR3 residues: CACDTNSFLRWGILPYTDKLIF. Here the CDR3 DNA reads TGTGCCTGTGACACGAATAGTTTCCTACGTTGGGGGATACTCCCGTACACCGATAAACTCATCTTT.

This clone is hyperexpanded in the sample. Other DNA sequences within the sample encode an identical CDR3. The chain is built from TRDV1 and TRDJ3; 8 bases fit TRDD3. After removal of 4 bases from V and 0 bases from J, the junction contained 23 bases not matched to a gene. Germline CDR1 TSWWSYY, CDR2 QGS. There are 24 residues in the CDR3. The DNA for the CDR3 is TGTGCTCTTGGGGCCCTAGTATCTACACTTACTGGGGGTCTTAGCTCCTGGGACACCCGACAGATGTTTTTC. This sequence encodes CALGALVSTLTGGLSSWDTRQMFF.

Points on this clone: One base separates it from a far larger clone, so it is likely a read error. The sample holds other DNA sequences that translate to the same CDR3. The chain joins TRDV1 to TRDJ1; tentative D call: TRDD3 (6 bases). This CDR3 is built from 18 residues. Germline loops: CDR1 TSWWSYY, CDR2 QGS. The CDR3 loop reads CALGELLPGDGDTDKLIF. The CDR3 coding sequence is TGCGCTCTTGGGGAACTCCTGCCTGGGGATGGGGATACCGATAAACTCATCTTT.

This clone was seen more than once but under ten times. The protein held in TCRdb is that of a much larger clone and does not match this DNA's translation at residue 12, likely because of a read error; the protein shown is translated from the DNA. V usage is TRDV2 and J usage is TRDJ1; the D is unclear. This CDR3 region has 14 residues. Germline V lookup: CDR1 GEAIGNYY, CDR2 EKD. The CDR3 coding sequence is TGTGCCTGTGCCGGTATACAAATCACCGATAAACCCATCTTT. Translated, it gives CACAGIQITDKPIF.

This clone is large in the sample. The identical CDR3 is also encoded by other nucleotide sequences in the sample. The chain joins TRDV1 to TRDJ1; 8 bases line up with TRDD3. The germline V gene encodes CDR1 TSWWSYY and CDR2 QGS. The CDR3 has 18 residues. The junction had 14 bases not matched to a gene; V was cut back by 2 bases and J by 3 bases. The CDR3 bases are TGTGCTCTTGGGGAATTTACTGGGGGCCGCGGGGGGGCCGATAAACTCATCTTT. It yields the protein CALGEFTGGRGGADKLIF.

By its share, this clone is medium-sized. Since a far larger clone is one base different, this is likely a read error. Distinct nucleotide sequences in the sample also encode this CDR3. V gene TRDV1 combines with J gene TRDJ1, with 9 bases identical to TRDD3. The germline V gene has CDR1 TSWWSYY and CDR2 QGS. CDR3 size: 17 residues. CDR3 in DNA: TGTGCCCTTGGCCTCCTTCCCGTACTGGGGGACCTCGATAAACTCATCTTT. Translation: CALGLLPVLGDLDKLIF.

Points on this clone: It differs at one base from a far larger clone, so likely a read error. This sample also contains other DNA sequences that code for the same CDR3. The chain recombines TRDV2 with TRDJ3, with 9 bases matching TRDD3. This CDR3 has 19 amino acids. CDR1 is GEAIGNYY, CDR2 EKD, per germline. The CDR3 sequence: CACDRVLGDASWDTRQMFF. DNA of the CDR3: TGTGCTTGTGACCGCGTACTGGGGGACGCCTCCTGGGACACCCGACAGATGTTTTTC.

In this sample, this clone turned up a few times. This may be a read error, as it is one base from a much larger clone. The sample holds other DNA sequences that translate to the same CDR3. The chain couples TRDV1 to TRDJ1, with D possibly TRDD3 on 6 matching bases. Deletions cut 4 bases from V and 2 bases from J, with 23 bases between. The CDR3 sequence is 18 residues long. The V gene's germline CDR1 is TSWWSYY and CDR2 QGS. In DNA form, the CDR3 reads TGTGCTCTTGGGGGAGTCTGGGGCGTTACTGGTTATACCGATAAACTCATCTTT. It encodes CALGGVWGVTGYTDKLIF.